What follows describes a single TCR beta chain. This receptor's antigen is unknown. Qualities for individual bases were not recorded, and no much larger clone is one base off. The entry originates in a study of cytomegalovirus exposure and HLA in healthy donors (dated by TCRdb to the late 2010s). Context from the whole study: In an earlier analysis of fewer than 750 of the donors, about 260 Gb of sequence data and approximately 120 million unique TCR beta sequences from about 190 million T cells were reported. An early release covering 550 to 650 HLA-typed donors comprised around 300 gigabases of sequencing data and tens of millions of unique TCR sequences. Of the roughly 400 genotyped donors, around 81% fell in the genetic ancestry cluster associated with self-reported Caucasian donors. The study aimed to test whether signatures of past pathogen exposure could be identified by cataloging public T cell receptors. Using immunosequencing, the study profiled T cell repertoires from some 670 subjects and related those repertoires to cytomegalovirus serostatus. A separate validation cohort of over a hundred different subjects was used in addition to the approximately 640-subject first cohort. The study combined high-throughput TCR immunosequencing, statistical association of individual TCRs with disease status, and machine learning to predict cytomegalovirus infection status. To study patterns of TCR occurrence, a later analysis re-analyzed previously published TCR beta repertoires from 550 to 800 donors and added high-resolution HLA genotyping. The later analysis used no new phenotypic data to find candidate immune exposures, relying instead on TCR beta sequences and their occurrence across donors. In an earlier analysis of 500 to 650 of the donors, high-throughput TCR beta sequencing was used to judge whether each TCR beta V gene segment behaved as functional or pseudogenic. Donor age, sex, ethnicity and CMV serostatus were collected together with the repertoire data. A later genetic analysis took genome-wide SNP genotypes for about three fifths of the 666 donors and used that subset as a discovery cohort. All discovery cohort repertoires had been generated on a single sequencing platform. Class I and class II HLA loci were covered by the typing at four-digit resolution. Typing coverage varied by locus: roughly 620-640 donors for A, B, C, DRB1 and DQB1; approximately 500 for DQA1; over 600 for DPA1; fewer than 480 for DPB1. About five DR-DQ haplotypes were treated as single units for association and clustering because of strong linkage in the cohort. Across under 500 genotyped donors of the cohort, an average of roughly 250,000 unique TCR beta nucleotide sequences per donor were sequenced, and roughly 20% of those sequences were non-productive.

The V and J ends are trimmed by 2 bases and 7 bases, leaving 15 bases between them. The CDR3 spans 14 residues, from the cysteine through the phenylalanine. CDR3 DNA only is kept here, 42 bases in frame from base 1. Via the germline V gene (reference sequence), CDR1 is GTSNPN and CDR2 SVGIG. Results and caveats for the whole study, not just this receptor: A few of the identified cytomegalovirus-associated TCR beta chains were confirmed in vitro to be specific for cytomegalovirus antigens. Sequencing depth was assumed to be roughly uniform across donors in the presence/absence analyses, though that assumption may not hold. A group of highly shared sequence variants was considered likely to be a technical artifact of the sequencing pipeline. According to a later analysis, most CMV-associated TCR beta chains appeared to be HLA-restricted, and the HLA associations seemed to be driven largely by CMV exposure. The study listed 150 to 200 TCR beta chains as associated with cytomegalovirus. A further reported finding was that TCR beta sequences accurately predicted the HLA-A and HLA-B alleles for most subjects in the first cohort. The classifier was reported to diagnose cytomegalovirus status with high specificity and sensitivity in both the original cohort and the validation cohort. Linkage disequilibrium might explain the correlated functional status among segregating V segments, but an unknown experimental factor could not be ruled out. The earlier analysis of 450 to 700 of the donors excluded over 15 rarely observed V segments, including chromosome 9 orphons, because counts were too low. Most TCR sequences were seen in very few donors, while some public TCRs were found in many individuals. A later analysis reported that several top co-occurrence clusters appeared linked to parvovirus B19, influenza, CMV and Epstein-Barr virus. In a later analysis, the rate of TCR association differed among HLA loci, with DRB1 alleles having the most associated TCRs and HLA-C alleles having the fewest. Because the 87-base-pair reads could not distinguish some IMGT-functional V segments, including TRBV6-2 and TRBV6-3, those segments were excluded. A later analysis found that HLA-associated TCR beta chains were more clonally expanded and had lower generation probabilities than equally common non-associated chains. Broadly in line with IMGT annotations, most TCR beta V segments showed up in productive rearrangements about 87% or about 30% of the time in an earlier analysis of several hundred of the donors. For the cohort, immune exposure information was limited to CMV serostatus. Compared with the roughly 700-donor mean, donors in an Asian-associated ancestry cluster had fewer N-insertions in productive TCRs, according to a later genetic analysis. In a later analysis, around 17,000 TCR beta sequences were associated with specific HLA alleles at a false discovery rate of 0.05. The cohort was sequenced for TCR beta chains only, and without alpha or paired-chain data the features that could be detected were limited. The authors suggested that the approach could potentially be extended to other disease states and immunological phenotypes. An association between a missense DCLRE1C variant and V-gene and J-gene trimming of TCR beta chains was found in a later genetic analysis and replicated in an independent cohort. HLA typing was unavailable for some donors at each locus, so association tests used only the typed subset. When HLA alleles, especially DR and DQ, strongly co-occurred, TCR associations were difficult to assign to individual alleles.

The method behind the library was the immunoSEQ multiplex PCR assay. The multiplex PCR relied on a mix of 60 forward primers for TCR Vbeta segments and 13 reverse primers for TCR Jbeta segments. The CDR3 region of rearranged TCR beta genes was amplified from genomic DNA with a multiplex PCR assay. The amplified TCR beta libraries were sequenced on the Illumina HiSeq System as 87-base-pair reads. As for the original processing: A later analysis counted approximately 74 million unique TCR beta chains across the 666 repertoires, and 10 million to 12 million of these chains were shared by at least two donors. A nearest-neighbor algorithm error-corrected the raw reads and collapsed the reads into unique sequences, merging closely related sequences to remove PCR and sequencing errors. V, D and J gene segments were assigned by aligning CDR3 sequences to IMGT reference sequences. For a sequence to be retained, a match of at least six nucleotides to both a V gene segment and a J gene segment was required. Rearrangements were classified as productive when the CDR3 lacked stop codons and remained in frame with V and J, and all other rearrangements were classified as non-productive. CDR3 was defined by IMGT convention, running from the second conserved V-encoded cysteine to the conserved J-encoded phenylalanine. The earlier analysis of 450 to 750 of the donors excluded any sequence lacking an unambiguous match to a single V gene segment. An earlier analysis of fewer than 650 of the donors classified V segments as functional when productive rearrangements were above 56.7% and as segregating when the standard deviation between donors was above 5%. To diagnose cytomegalovirus status from the catalog of TCR beta chain sequences, a statistical classification framework was built. In a later analysis, V and J genes were assigned by comparing TCR nucleotide sequences against IMGT/GENE-DB human TR gene sequences. The TCRdist pipeline was used in a later analysis to assign CDR3 sequences and most-parsimonious VDJ recombination scenarios. In a later analysis, each TCR beta chain was defined by its CDR3 amino acid sequence together with its V-gene family, and reads lacking a unique V-gene family were excluded. A later analysis removed 500 to 650 highly shared, low-generation-probability nucleotide sequences to deal with suspected cross-contamination and a sequencing artifact. For each public chain, a later analysis derived a clonal expansion index from normalized ranks of inferred template counts within each repertoire. A later analysis computed generation probabilities with a VDJ recombination model fitted to out-of-frame rearrangements, and checked the results against IGoR. In a later analysis, TCR-TCR, TCR-HLA and TCR-CMV co-occurrence was scored with hypergeometric tests, and a repertoire-size bias correction was applied to TCR pairs. False discovery rates were estimated in a later analysis by permuting HLA or CMV assignments 20 times. In a later analysis, co-occurring TCRs were grouped with DBSCAN, and TCRdist sequence similarity was added when clustering was performed within HLA-allele-positive subsets. Co-occurrence clustering excluded repertoires with fewer than 30,000 or more than 120,000 public chains, plus five with anomalous nucleotide sharing. TCRdb limited this immuneACCESS table to in-frame rearrangements with V and J called. A share of clones is missing; checked studies link under half to unresolved V genes, and the rest is unexplained. V and J calls and clone size come straight from that table; D and trimming were deduced from the DNA. The sample has about 120,000 clones on record, more than 65% of them singletons. More than 4% of the sample goes to the ten largest clones.

In total, around 600 healthy bone marrow donors made up the cohort. All cohort members were sampled while nominally healthy, although unrecorded immune exposures were likely present. The donor tested CMV seropositive, placing the donor among the approximately 290 seropositive members of the cohort. Every donor gave a peripheral blood sample, and the peripheral blood mononuclear cells from that sample were used for TCR beta sequencing. Genomic DNA was extracted from the blood cell samples with the Qiagen DNeasy Blood Extraction Kit. This clonotype originated in a male donor in good health and CMV-seropositive. The sequencing sample was made of PBMCs. The V gene is TRBV30 and the J gene is TRBJ2-1; TRBD2 is possibly the D segment (6 matching bases). DNA sequence: TGTGCCTGGAGTAGGCGGGATCCGGGAAATGAGCAGTTCTTC. This is translated as CAWSRRDPGNEQFF.